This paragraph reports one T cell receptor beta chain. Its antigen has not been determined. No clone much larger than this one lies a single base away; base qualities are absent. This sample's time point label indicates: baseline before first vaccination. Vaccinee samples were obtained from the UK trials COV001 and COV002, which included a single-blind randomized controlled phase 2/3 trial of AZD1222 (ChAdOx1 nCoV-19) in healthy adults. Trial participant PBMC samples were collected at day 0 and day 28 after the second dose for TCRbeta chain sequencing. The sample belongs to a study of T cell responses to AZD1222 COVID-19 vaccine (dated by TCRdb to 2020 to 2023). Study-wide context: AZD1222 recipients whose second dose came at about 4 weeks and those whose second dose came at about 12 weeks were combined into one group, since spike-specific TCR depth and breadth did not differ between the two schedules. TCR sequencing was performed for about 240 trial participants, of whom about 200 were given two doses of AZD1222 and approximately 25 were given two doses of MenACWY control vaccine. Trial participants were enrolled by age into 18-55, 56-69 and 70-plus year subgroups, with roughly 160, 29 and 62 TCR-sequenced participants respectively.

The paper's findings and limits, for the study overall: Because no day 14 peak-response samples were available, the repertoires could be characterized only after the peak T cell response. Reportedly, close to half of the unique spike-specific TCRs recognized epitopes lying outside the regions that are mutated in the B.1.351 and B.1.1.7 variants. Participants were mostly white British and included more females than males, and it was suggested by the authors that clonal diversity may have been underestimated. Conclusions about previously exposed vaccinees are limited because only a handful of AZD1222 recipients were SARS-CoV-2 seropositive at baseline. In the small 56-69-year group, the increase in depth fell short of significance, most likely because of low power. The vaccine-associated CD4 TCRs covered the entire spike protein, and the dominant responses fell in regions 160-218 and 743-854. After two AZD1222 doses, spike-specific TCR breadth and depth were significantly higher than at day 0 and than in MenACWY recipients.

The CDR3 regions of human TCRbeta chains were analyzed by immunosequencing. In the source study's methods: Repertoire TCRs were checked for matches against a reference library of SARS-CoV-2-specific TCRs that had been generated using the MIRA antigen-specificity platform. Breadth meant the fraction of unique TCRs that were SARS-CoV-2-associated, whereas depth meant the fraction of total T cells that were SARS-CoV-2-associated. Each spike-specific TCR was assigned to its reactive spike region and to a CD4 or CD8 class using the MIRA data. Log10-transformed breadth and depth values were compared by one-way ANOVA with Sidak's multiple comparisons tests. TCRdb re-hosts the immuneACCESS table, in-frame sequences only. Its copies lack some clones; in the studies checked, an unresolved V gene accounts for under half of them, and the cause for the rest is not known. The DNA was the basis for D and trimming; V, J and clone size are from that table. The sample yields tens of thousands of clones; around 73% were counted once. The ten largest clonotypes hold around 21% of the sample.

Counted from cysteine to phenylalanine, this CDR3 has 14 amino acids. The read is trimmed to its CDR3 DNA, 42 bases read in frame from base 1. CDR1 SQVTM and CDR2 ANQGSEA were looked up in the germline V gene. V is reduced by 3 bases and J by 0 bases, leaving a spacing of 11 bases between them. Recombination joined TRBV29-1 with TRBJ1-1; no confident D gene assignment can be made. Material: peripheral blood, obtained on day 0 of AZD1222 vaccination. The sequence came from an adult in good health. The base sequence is TGCAGCGTTGAGGTAGGTCCGGTGAACACTGAAGCTTTCTTT. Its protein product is CSVEVGPVNTEAFF. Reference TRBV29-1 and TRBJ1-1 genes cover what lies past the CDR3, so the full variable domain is SAVISQKPSRDICQRGTSLTIQCQVDSQVTMMFWYRQQPGQSLTLIATANQGSEATYESGFVIDKFPISRPNLTFSTLTVSNMSPEDSSIYLCSVEVGPVNTEAFFGQGTRLTVV.